What follows are 7 T cell receptor beta chains derived from one specimen sequenced in a study of T cells in Graves' hyperthyroidism and ophthalmopathy. Using RNA transcripts as the source, TCR beta CDR3 regions were amplified. Using the HTBI primer set, a first-round RT-PCR was run on the TCR CDR3. TCRdb re-analysed the multiplex PCR reads in MiXCR, keeping a single row per CDR3 protein. The repertoire holds about 300,000 distinct CDR3 sequences, with around 19% as singletons. The sequenced sample consisted of blood. These receptors were taken from a man aged 50 to 60 with Graves' ophthalmopathy.

This clonotype has a handful of counts. CDR3 coding DNA: TGTGCCAGCAGCGTAGGACAGCGGAACACTGAAGCTTTCTTT. Its translation: CASSVGQRNTEAFF. The gene calls are TRBV9 and TRBJ1-1, with TRBD1 as a possible D gene (5 bases). Trimming removed 0 bases from V and 1 base from J, with 7 bases in between. This CDR3 has 14 amino acids. CDR1 is SGDLS, CDR2 YYNGEE, per germline.

This clonotype was recorded many times. The CDR3 bases are TGCGCCAGCAGCTCCCCACGGGTGAACACTGAAGCTTTCTTT. This gives the protein CASSSPRVNTEAFF. The chain employs TRBV5-1 and TRBJ1-1; D is unresolved. Looked up from germline, CDR1 is SGHRS and CDR2 is YFSETQ. Trimming left V 3 bases short and J 0 bases short, with 9 bases between. This CDR3 has 14 residues. Filled out from reference TRBV5-1 and TRBJ1-1, the complete variable domain reads KAGVTQTPRYLIKTRGQQVTLSCSPISGHRSVSWYQQTPGQGLQFLFEYFSETQRNKGNFPGRFSGRQFSNSRSEMNVSTLELGDSALYLCASSSPRVNTEAFFGQGTRLTVV.

The chain carries TRBV30 and TRBJ1-6, with D unclear. This CDR3 contains 15 residues. Per germline, CDR1 GTSNPN and CDR2 SVGIG (reference sequence). With 3 bases removed from V and 0 bases from J, the gap between germline ends came to 9 bases. The CDR3 nucleotides are TGTGCCTGGAGCGGTCGGGGCTCCTATAATTCACCCCTCCACTTT. Translating gives CAWSGRGSYNSPLHF.

In its sample, this clonotype was seen many times. V and J are TRBV7-8 and TRBJ1-3; D is unclear. V shed 2 bases and J shed 0 bases, with 8 bases lying between them. Germline V CDR1 and CDR2: SGHVS, FQNEAQ. The CDR3 consists of 15 residues. The CDR3 region has the DNA TGTGCCAGCAGCTTACTGAGGATCTCTGGAAACACCATATATTTT. Residues: CASSLLRISGNTIYF.

This clonotype was counted a few times. The J gene is TRBJ1-2, the V gene TRBV2, with TRBD1 identical over 8 bases. Germline CDR1 is SNHLY and CDR2 is FYNNEI. The CDR3 is 13 residues long. J gave up 7 bases and V 8 bases, and 9 bases lay outside the gene matches. CDR3 sequence (DNA): TGTGCCAGCCAACAGGGGGTTTTAAGTGGCTACACCTTC. Residues: CASQQGVLSGYTF.

This clonotype was detected many times. This chain links TRBV28 with TRBJ2-7, with D hard to call. V gave up 2 bases and J gave up 6 bases, with 23 bases separating them. From germline, CDR1 is MDHEN and CDR2 SYDVKM. The length of the CDR3 is 17 residues. The CDR3 sequence is CASSLRSARILWLEQYF. The CDR3 region has the DNA TGTGCCAGCAGTTTACGGTCGGCCAGGATCCTTTGGCTCGAGCAGTACTTC.

This clonotype was seen repeatedly, ten times or more. V gene TRBV11-2 combines with J gene TRBJ2-7, with 8 bases fitting TRBD2. The CDR3 sequence is 11 residues long. V was pared by 8 bases and J by 9 bases, with 6 bases of the junction left unmatched. Germline lookup yields CDR1 SGHAT and CDR2 FQNNGV. The CDR3 coding sequence is TGTGCCAGCGGACCCGCGGGGGGGCAGTACTTC. This translates into CASGPAGGQYF.